This T cell receptor (beta chain) was sequenced for a study of blood T cell repertoires in COVID-19. Study overall: Samples taken during acute and convalescent COVID-19 were collected in the United States, Italy and Spain. PBMCs, B-cell-depleted T cells, or T cells were the source of the cDNA or gDNA that made up the material.

The V end lost 2 bases, the J end lost 5 bases, and 8 bases lay between the germline ends. Germline CDR1 reads MDHEN; CDR2 reads SYDVKM. CDR3 length: 13 residues. Original methodology: For nucleated cells, counts were estimated from reference gene primer amplification. Assay used: immunoSEQ multiplex PCR; TCRdb lists only in-frame clones, some missing. V, J and clone size derive from that table, while D and trimming were established from the DNA sequence. The sample carries 50,000 to 75,000 clones, approximately 79% recorded once. This TCR was recovered from a man in his fifties or sixties with acute or convalescent COVID-19. Sequencing was performed on peripheral blood. This chain connects TRBV28 to TRBJ2-3, with D hard to call. Written as DNA, the CDR3 is TGTGCCAGCAGTTTAGTTTCCGGAGATACGCAGTATTTT. The encoded protein is CASSLVSGDTQYF.